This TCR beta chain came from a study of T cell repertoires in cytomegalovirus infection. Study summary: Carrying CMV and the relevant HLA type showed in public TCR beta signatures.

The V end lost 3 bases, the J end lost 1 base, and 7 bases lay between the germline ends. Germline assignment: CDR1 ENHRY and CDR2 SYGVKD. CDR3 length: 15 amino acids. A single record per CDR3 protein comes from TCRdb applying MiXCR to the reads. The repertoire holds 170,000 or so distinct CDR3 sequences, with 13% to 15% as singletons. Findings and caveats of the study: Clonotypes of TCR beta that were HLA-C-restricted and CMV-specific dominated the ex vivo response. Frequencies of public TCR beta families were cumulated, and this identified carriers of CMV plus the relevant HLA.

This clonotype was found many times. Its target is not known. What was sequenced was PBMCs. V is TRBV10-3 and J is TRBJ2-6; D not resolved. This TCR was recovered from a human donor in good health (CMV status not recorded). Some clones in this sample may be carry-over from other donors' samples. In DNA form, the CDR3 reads TGTGCCATCAGTGAATTGGGGTCTGGGGCCAACGTCCTGACTTTC. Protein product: CAISELGSGANVLTF.